A single sample gave rise to the 28 T cell receptor beta chains below, sequenced in a study of T cell responses to AZD1222 COVID-19 vaccine. This table comes from immunoSEQ multiplex PCR, and its TCRdb copy is limited to in-frame clones, with some not included. The sample yields about 70,000 clones, around 90% seen once. The sequenced sample was peripheral blood, obtained on day 0 of MenACWY control vaccination. These receptors were obtained from an adult in good health.

A remark on this clone: Mismatch with germline at one junction end may stem from a read error. This chain joins TRBV24-1 and TRBJ2-5; maybe TRBD2 (6 bases). The length of the CDR3 is 11 residues. CDR1 KGHDR and CDR2 SFDVKD come from the germline V gene. CDR3 sequence reads: CATSGGKTQYF. The CDR3 DNA reads TGTGCCACTAGTGGGGGGAAGACCCAGTACTTC.

V is TRBV5-6 and J is TRBJ1-5, with no clear D. CDR1 is SGHDT and CDR2 is YYEEEE in the germline V gene. The CDR3 sequence is 15 residues long. Trimming removed 0 bases at V and 5 bases at J, with 12 bases between. The CDR3 DNA reads TGTGCCAGCAGCTTGGGTCACGGCACAGATCAGCCCCAGCATTTT. Protein sequence: CASSLGHGTDQPQHF.

This chain joins TRBV4-3 and TRBJ1-1; maybe TRBD1 (5 bases). Trimming removed 0 bases at V and 7 bases at J, with 9 bases between. There are 13 residues in the CDR3. The germline V gene has CDR1 LGHNA and CDR2 YSLEER. The chain's CDR3 is CASSQEGGNEAFF. CDR3 DNA sequence: TGCGCCAGCAGCCAAGAGGGGGGAAATGAAGCTTTCTTT.

The J gene is TRBJ1-3, the V gene TRBV9; 7 nucleotides align to TRBD1. The CDR3 covers 18 residues. V lost 3 bases and J lost 3; bases outside the gene matches: 15. CDR1 and CDR2 from the germline V gene are SGDLS and YYNGEE. The CDR3 reads CASSARGETGSSGNTIYF. In DNA form, the CDR3 reads TGTGCCAGCAGCGCCCGAGGGGAGACAGGGAGCAGTGGAAACACCATATATTTT.

The V and J genes are TRBV4-3 and TRBJ1-4, with TRBD1 identical over 7 bases. Germline V gene lookup returns CDR1 LGHNA and CDR2 YSLEER. The CDR3 has 15 residues. V was pared by 5 bases and J by 4 bases, with 7 bases of the junction left unmatched. The CDR3 here is CASSSGQTLNEKLFF. DNA for the CDR3: TGCGCCAGCAGCTCGGGACAGACGCTTAATGAAAAACTGTTTTTT.

This chain links TRBV19 with TRBJ1-1; perhaps TRBD1 as D (5 bases). The V and J ends lost 7 bases and 0 bases respectively, with 15 bases between them. This CDR3 spans 15 amino acids. Germline V gene lookup returns CDR1 LNHDA and CDR2 SQIVND (reference sequence). The CDR3 is CASTVGVGMNTEAFF. In nucleotides, the CDR3 is TGTGCCAGTACGGTAGGGGTTGGAATGAACACTGAAGCTTTCTTT.

CDR3: CASSLGRGAGYTF. The CDR3 DNA is TGTGCCAGCAGCTTAGGCAGGGGAGCTGGCTACACCTTC. V gene TRBV13 combines with J gene TRBJ1-2, with D possibly TRBD1 on 6 matching bases. V was cut by 0 bases and J by 7 bases, with 9 bases left in between. The CDR3 loop spans 13 amino acids. Germline-derived CDR1 and CDR2 are PRHDT and FYEKMQ (reference sequence). Together with reference TRBV13 and TRBJ1-2, the CDR3 gives the full variable domain: AAGVIQSPRHLIKEKRETATLKCYPIPRHDTVYWYQQGPGQDPQFLISFYEKMQSDKGSIPDRFSAQQFSDYHSELNMSSLELGDSALYFCASSLGRGAGYTFGSGTRLTVV.

The chain carries TRBV30 and TRBJ1-2; D is unclear. The CDR3 is 14 residues long. The germline V gene encodes CDR1 GTSNPN and CDR2 SVGIG (reference sequence). Trimming shortened V by 3 bases and J by 4 bases, and 15 bases separated the two germline ends. CDR3 DNA sequence: TGTGCCTGGAGGGGCCTTACCCGTTCCTATGGCTACACCTTC. Translated, it gives CAWRGLTRSYGYTF.

This chain uses TRBV7-2 with TRBJ1-3; tentative D call: TRBD1 (5 bases). V lost 1 base, J lost 3 bases, and 10 bases lay in between. Germline V gives CDR1 SGHTA, CDR2 FQGNSA. CDR3 length equals 15 residues. The CDR3 region has the DNA TGTGCCAGCAGCTTAGAACCGGGGGATGGAAACACCATATATTTT. This codes for CASSLEPGDGNTIYF.

The chain links TRBV2 to TRBJ1-2; no clear D. CDR3 length: 13 amino acids. Trimming took 1 base from V and 4 from J, leaving 7 bases between them. Germline-derived CDR1 and CDR2 are SNHLY and FYNNEI. CDR3 bases: TGTGCCAGCAGTGAAGACCCAGTCTATGGCTACACCTTC. This translates into CASSEDPVYGYTF.

The V call is TRBV11-2, the J call TRBJ2-2; 10 nucleotides align to TRBD2. The V segment lost 6 bases and the J segment 3 bases; nucleotides outside the gene matches: 4. Germline CDR1 SGHAT, CDR2 FQNNGV. This CDR3 has 15 amino acids. The CDR3 DNA follows: TGTGCCAGCAGTCCACTAGCGGGGTACACCGGGGAGCTGTTTTTT. This translates into CASSPLAGYTGELFF.

This clone was seen a handful of times. The chain is built from TRBV6-2 or TRBV6-3 and TRBJ2-1; 8 bases agree with TRBD2. V dropped 4 bases and J dropped 16; count of bases not matched to a gene: 6. In germline, CDR1 is MNHEY, CDR2 SVGEGT. The CDR3 covers 11 residues. CDR3 DNA sequence: TGTGCCAGCAGTTCAGCGGGGGAGAAATTCTTC. Its translation is CASSSAGEKFF.

V and J are TRBV9 and TRBJ2-2, with 8 bases aligning to TRBD1. With V trimmed by 2 bases and J by 0 bases, 6 bases remained unmatched. The CDR3 extends over 17 amino acids. CDR1 is SGDLS and CDR2 is YYNGEE in the germline V gene. The CDR3 nucleotides read TGTGCCAGCAGCGTCCTCGGGACAGGTACGAACACCGGGGAGCTGTTTTTT. Amino acid sequence: CASSVLGTGTNTGELFF.

This clone appeared a few times. The V and J genes are TRBV11-3 and TRBJ1-1; D may be TRBD1 (5 bases). This CDR3 comprises 11 residues. Germline CDR1 is SGHNT and CDR2 is YENEEA. Written as DNA, the CDR3 is TGTGCTACGGCCAGGGACACTGAAGCTTTCTTT. Translated, it gives CATARDTEAFF.

The V and J genes are TRBV25-1 and TRBJ1-1; TRBD1 is a possible D gene (5 bases). V lost 2 bases and J 10 bases, leaving 14 bases between the germline ends. CDR3 size: 13 residues. Germline V gene sequence: CDR1 MGHDK, CDR2 SYGVNS. The CDR3 loop reads CASSERGLGGAFF. The CDR3 DNA reads as TGTGCCAGCAGTGAAAGGGGTCTCGGAGGAGCTTTCTTT.

This clone was seen only a few times. The chain employs TRBV27 and TRBJ2-2; a possible D gene is TRBD1 (6 bases). The V gene's germline CDR1 is MNHEY and CDR2 SMNVEV (reference sequence). Trimming shortened V by 1 base and J by 4 bases, and 10 bases separated the two germline ends. This CDR3 has 15 residues. The CDR3 DNA reads as TGTGCCAGCAGTTTATTGGGGGCGCCCACCGGGGAGCTGTTTTTT. Protein: CASSLLGAPTGELFF.

The chain has TRBV7-2 and TRBJ1-1, with D possibly matching TRBD1 (5 bases). This CDR3 is 16 amino acids long. Germline CDR1 reads SGHTA; CDR2 reads FQGNSA. V was cut by 5 bases and J by 8 bases, with 24 bases left in between. As DNA, the CDR3 is TGTGCCAGCAGCGATCCGCCAGGCAGGGCCGACCGAGAAGCTTTCTTT. It yields the protein CASSDPPGRADREAFF.

V usage is TRBV9 and J usage is TRBJ1-2; the D gene is possibly TRBD1 (5 bases). The V end lost 4 bases, the J end lost 2 bases, and 18 bases lay between the germline ends. The CDR3 has 16 amino acids. The germline V gene encodes CDR1 SGDLS and CDR2 YYNGEE. CDR3 in DNA: TGTGCCAGCAGCCTCGAAGGACGGGGCCTAAACTATGGCTACACCTTC. Translation gives CASSLEGRGLNYGYTF.

V usage is TRBV28 and J usage is TRBJ1-4, with no clear D. This CDR3 region has 15 residues. Germline CDR1 reads MDHEN; CDR2 reads SYDVKM. Trimming left V 5 bases short and J 0 bases short, with 10 bases between. The CDR3 loop reads CASSGSSATNEKLFF. In DNA form, the CDR3 reads TGTGCCAGCAGTGGCTCAAGTGCAACTAATGAAAAACTGTTTTTT.

The chain uses TRBV19 and TRBJ1-1; TRBD1 matches at 10 bases. This CDR3 comprises 15 residues. J gave up 2 bases and V 6 bases, and 6 bases lay outside the gene matches. Germline V lookup: CDR1 LNHDA, CDR2 SQIVND (reference sequence). CDR3 DNA sequence: TGTGCCAGTAGCGACAGGGGGCGAGCAAACACTGAAGCTTTCTTT. It codes for CASSDRGRANTEAFF.

V and J are TRBV18 and TRBJ1-1; the D gene is possibly TRBD1 (5 bases). There are 14 residues in the CDR3. Trimming stripped 0 bases from V and 2 bases from J, with 7 bases between. CDR1 is KGHSH, CDR2 LQKENI, per germline. The CDR3 spells CASSPPGGNTEAFF. The CDR3 coding sequence is TGTGCCAGCTCACCACCGGGGGGAAACACTGAAGCTTTCTTT.

The chain combines TRBV5-1 with TRBJ1-1, with 9 bases fitting TRBD1. Germline V lookup: CDR1 SGHRS, CDR2 YFSETQ. CDR3 length equals 16 residues. The ends lost 7 bases at V and 5 bases at J; junction bases unmatched: 15. CDR3 amino acids: CASAPQLQGAGTEAFF. CDR3 DNA sequence: TGCGCCAGCGCCCCCCAATTACAGGGGGCAGGAACTGAAGCTTTCTTT.

J is TRBJ2-4 and V is TRBV25-1; 9 bases fit TRBD1. V lost 6 bases to trimming and J lost 4 bases; unmatched junction nucleotides: 10. CDR1 is MGHDK and CDR2 is SYGVNS in the germline V gene. The CDR3 is made up of 16 amino acids. The chain's CDR3 is CASSQGYRGQKNIQYF. DNA for the CDR3: TGTGCCAGCAGCCAGGGGTACAGGGGGCAGAAAAACATTCAGTACTTC.

This clone was counted a single time. The J gene is TRBJ1-2, the V gene TRBV12-3 or TRBV12-4, with D unclear. V was pared by 3 bases and J by 0 bases, with 5 bases between. The CDR3 sequence is 13 residues long. The CDR3 reads CASSFDPNYGYTF. The CDR3 bases are TGTGCCAGCAGTTTCGATCCTAACTATGGCTACACCTTC.

This chain links TRBV6-5 with TRBJ1-1; 7 bases match TRBD1. Per germline, CDR1 MNHEY and CDR2 SVGAGI. This CDR3 contains 14 residues. Trimming removed 6 bases from V and 4 bases from J; junction bases left unmatched: 8. Written as DNA, the CDR3 is TGTGCCAGCAGCCTAGGGGGCGCGAGCACTGAAGCTTTCTTT. This codes for CASSLGGASTEAFF.

This chain links TRBV3-1 (or the pseudogene TRBV3-2) with TRBJ2-5; 8 nucleotides align to TRBD2. The V gene end was trimmed by 6 bases and the J gene end by 4 bases; junction bases not matched to a gene: 13. CDR3 size: 16 residues. Germline V CDR1 and CDR2: LGHDT, YNNKEL (reference sequence). The CDR3: CASSRFLGGAGETQYF. CDR3 nucleotide sequence: TGTGCCAGCAGTCGTTTCCTCGGGGGGGCTGGAGAGACCCAGTACTTC.

The CDR3 nucleotides are TGTGCCAGCTCACCACCGTCGGTCCTCTACGAGCAGTACTTC. Translation: CASSPPSVLYEQYF. V and J are TRBV18 and TRBJ2-7; D call uncertain. In germline, CDR1 is KGHSH, CDR2 LQKENI. CDR3 length: 14 amino acids. The germline V and J ends were trimmed by 0 bases and 3 bases, with 9 bases remaining between them.

This clone was counted a few times. The chain links TRBV27 to TRBJ2-3; a possible D gene is TRBD2 (5 bases). This CDR3 has 13 amino acids. The ends were cut back, 4 bases at V and 2 bases at J, with 7 bases in the middle. Looked up from germline, CDR1 is MNHEY and CDR2 is SMNVEV (reference sequence). CDR3 protein: CASSWGATDTQYF. The CDR3 bases are TGTGCCAGCAGTTGGGGAGCCACAGATACGCAGTATTTT.